This T cell receptor beta chain was sequenced in a study of cytomegalovirus exposure and HLA in healthy donors. Per germline, CDR1 KGHSH and CDR2 LQKENI. V shed 5 bases, J shed 2 bases, and the junction held 5 bases outside the gene matches. This CDR3 is 14 amino acids long. The PCR had 60 Vbeta and 13 Jbeta primers. Repertoires were generated with immunoSEQ multiplex PCR, while TCRdb's copy carries only in-frame clones and drops some. The sample contains 200,000 to 250,000 clones, approximately 78% of which appear only once. A remark on this clone: The antigen is unknown.

Study-level points and caveats: The HLA-A and HLA-B alleles of most subjects were reportedly predicted accurately from TCR beta sequences. Reports credit the classifier with highly specific, highly sensitive diagnosis of cytomegalovirus status. Presence/absence comparisons presumed near-even sequencing depth among donors.

The V gene is TRBV18, the J gene TRBJ1-1, with 7 nucleotides matching TRBD1. The sequenced sample consisted of PBMCs. This sequence originates from a woman aged 40 to 50 in good health and CMV-seronegative. CDR3 bases: TGTGCCAGCTCAGTCGGGACAGATAACACTGAAGCTTTCTTT. It specifies CASSVGTDNTEAFF.